This note documents a single TCR beta chain sequence. The authors' processing: Estimated nucleated cell counts came from reference gene primer amplification. Measured with immunoSEQ multiplex PCR; TCRdb has only the in-frame clones, and not every one. The V and J calls and the clone size are those of that table, but D and trimming were determined from the DNA. This table has around 190,000 clones, 70% to 85% appearing once. The data belong to a study of blood T cell repertoires in COVID-19. Study in general: Researchers got acute and convalescent COVID-19 samples from the United States, Italy and Spain. T cells, B-cell-depleted T cells, or PBMCs supplied cDNA or gDNA.

In germline, CDR1 is GTSNPN, CDR2 SVGIG (reference sequence). J was trimmed by 3 bases and V by 4 bases; bases with no gene match: 20. The CDR3 has 18 amino acids. The specimen sequenced was peripheral blood. This chain uses TRBV30 with TRBJ1-1; 7 bases fit TRBD1. The receptor's source is a woman between 45 and 65 years old with acute or convalescent COVID-19. The CDR3 DNA is TGTGCCTGGATCCTCCTCGACAGGGAGGACAATGCCCACACTGAAGCTTTCTTT. This codes for CAWILLDREDNAHTEAFF.